The source of this T cell receptor (beta chain) is a study of T cells after yellow fever vaccination. About the research overall: Where fractions had low cell numbers, libraries were prepared from them with the SMART-Seq v4 Ultra Low Input RNA kit. Study-level results: Just a small share of clonotypes turned up in the CD4 compartment as well as the CD8 compartment. Post-booster samples contained most primary-vaccination clones (about 96% CD4, 70% to 90% CD8).

Regarding this clonotype: The antigen is not known.

CDR1 is SGHNT and CDR2 is YYREEE in the germline V gene (reference sequence). V was shortened by 4 bases and J by 2 bases, with 8 bases between the two germline ends. CDR3 length: 13 residues. Template switching with 5'RACE generated the TCR cDNA and added a universal primer site and UMIs. TCRdb recomputed calls from the 5' RACE reads with MiXCR, one row per CDR3 protein. The repertoire holds a few hundred thousand distinct CDR3 sequences, with 8.5% to 9% as singletons. Sequenced here: PBMCs, sampled on the day of the first yellow fever vaccination. The receptor was isolated from a man aged 18 to 29 who received the YFV17D yellow fever vaccine. V usage is TRBV5-4 and J usage is TRBJ2-3; no definite D call. This CDR3 reads CASSDTFTDTQYF. Written as DNA, the CDR3 is TGTGCCAGCAGCGATACTTTCACAGATACGCAGTATTTT.